Listed below are T cell receptor beta chains from one sample, sequenced in a study of blood T cells in healthy people across ages. TCRdb called the 5' RACE reads again in MiXCR, with one record for every CDR3 protein. The data hold around 750,000 distinct CDR3 sequences, with around half observed a single time. Sequenced input: blood. The receptors were gathered from a man of 80 years or more in good health. The CDR3 runs from the conserved cysteine through the conserved F or W. Each record gives: CDR3 protein, CDR3 DNA, clone size, D gene, CDR3 length, J gene, V gene. D genes are given only for firm matches. Only part of the rows carry a size: once, few, many, or a class if the clone is expanded.

CSVKQGSDEQFF | TGCAGCGTAAAACAGGGTTCCGATGAGCAGTTCTTC | . | . | 12 | TRBJ2-1 | TRBV29-1
CASRQIGAGIEQFF | TGTGCCAGCAGACAAATAGGAGCGGGAATTGAGCAGTTCTTC | medium-sized | TRBD2 | 14 | TRBJ2-1 | TRBV7-2
CASSEGAAQFF | TGTGCCAGCAGTGAGGGGGCGGCCCAGTTCTTC | . | . | 11 | TRBJ2-1 | TRBV25-1
CSAREQPVCNEQFF | TGCAGTGCTCGCGAGCAGCCAGTTTGCAATGAGCAGTTCTTC | . | . | 14 | TRBJ2-1 | TRBV20-1
CASSPRVPGVTEAFF | TGTGCCAGCAGCCCGCGGGTTCCCGGGGTCACTGAAGCTTTCTTT | . | . | 15 | TRBJ1-1 | TRBV3-1
CASSLGLVGAVSTQYF | TGTGCCAGCAGTTTAGGGCTAGTAGGCGCGGTTTCGACGCAGTATTTT | few | . | 16 | TRBJ2-3 | TRBV28
CASSLEGQTYEQYF | TGTGCCAGCAGCTTAGAAGGACAGACCTACGAGCAGTACTTC | few | . | 14 | TRBJ2-7 | TRBV7-8
CASSTGLAGSYEQYF | TGCGCCAGCAGCACGGGACTAGCGGGCTCCTACGAGCAGTACTTC | many | TRBD2 | 15 | TRBJ2-7 | TRBV5-1
CASSLGTLQQETQYF | TGCGCCAGCAGCCTGGGGACACTTCAGCAAGAGACCCAGTACTTC | . | . | 15 | TRBJ2-5 | TRBV4-1
CSARGTSPSYEQYF | TGCAGTGCTAGGGGGACTAGCCCGTCCTACGAGCAGTACTTC | few | TRBD2 | 14 | TRBJ2-7 | TRBV20-1
CSARSETGRPYEQYF | TGCAGTGCTAGATCAGAGACAGGTAGACCCTACGAGCAGTACTTC | . | . | 15 | TRBJ2-7 | TRBV20-1
CSAQGVRYEQYF | TGCAGCGCCCAGGGGGTGAGGTACGAGCAGTACTTC | many | TRBD1 | 12 | TRBJ2-7 | TRBV29-1
CASSYPASGDTGELFF | TGCGCCAGCAGCTACCCTGCTAGCGGAGACACCGGGGAGCTGTTTTTT | . | TRBD2 | 16 | TRBJ2-2 | TRBV5-1
CASRRVGTGAKNIQYF | TGTGCCAGCAGACGCGTCGGGACAGGGGCCAAAAACATTCAGTACTTC | . | TRBD1 | 16 | TRBJ2-4 | TRBV6-5
CASSFVPLGLLNTEAFF | TGTGCCAGCAGCTTCGTCCCCCTCGGACTGCTGAACACTGAAGCTTTCTTT | few | . | 17 | TRBJ1-1 | TRBV7-2
CASSYGGLGNQPQHF | TGTGCCAGCAGTTACGGGGGCCTGGGCAATCAGCCCCAGCATTTT | few | . | 15 | TRBJ1-5 | TRBV6-2/TRBV6-3
CASTLGGLTYNEQYF | TGCGCCAGCACCTTGGGCGGGTTGACCTACAATGAGCAGTACTTC | . | . | 15 | TRBJ2-7 | TRBV5-1
CSVEQQGSFNEQFF | TGCAGCGTTGAGCAACAGGGGTCCTTCAATGAGCAGTTCTTC | . | TRBD1 | 14 | TRBJ2-1 | TRBV29-1
CSARKGAEHRYAYF | TGCAGTGCTAGAAAGGGGGCTGAGCACAGATACGCGTATTTT | . | TRBD1 | 14 | TRBJ2-3 | TRBV20-1
CASSSQMGAEAFF | TGTGCCAGCAGCTCTCAGATGGGGGCTGAAGCTTTCTTT | . | . | 13 | TRBJ1-1 | TRBV7-9
CATSFGDSGVLTF | TGTGCCACCAGTTTTGGGGATAGTGGCGTCCTGACTTTC | many | . | 13 | TRBJ2-6 | TRBV24-1
CASSLGQGDQYF | TGCGCCAGCAGCCTTGGACAGGGGGATCAGTACTTC | . | TRBD1 | 12 | TRBJ2-4 | TRBV5-1
CASSLVDRYSNQPQHF | TGTGCCAGCAGCTTAGTTGACCGATATAGCAATCAGCCCCAGCATTTT | . | . | 16 | TRBJ1-5 | TRBV7-2
CATGQGPEQYF | TGTGCCACAGGACAGGGGCCCGAGCAGTACTTC | . | TRBD1 | 11 | TRBJ2-7 | TRBV10-3
CATSPASGRFEQFF | TGTGCCACCTCCCCGGCTAGCGGGAGATTTGAGCAGTTCTTC | . | TRBD2 | 14 | TRBJ2-1 | TRBV24-1
CASSYHGGVGELFF | TGTGCCAGCAGTTATCATGGGGGAGTTGGGGAGCTGTTTTTT | . | . | 14 | TRBJ2-2 | TRBV6-5
CASTLTSGHNEQFF | TGTGCCAGCACCCTGACTAGCGGCCACAATGAGCAGTTCTTC | few | TRBD2 | 14 | TRBJ2-1 | TRBV12-3/TRBV12-4
CSVGQETYSPLHF | TGCAGTGTAGGGCAGGAAACCTATTCACCCCTCCACTTT | . | . | 13 | TRBJ1-6 | TRBV20-1
CSASAVASGRRDIQYF | TGCAGTGCTAGTGCGGTGGCTAGCGGGAGACGGGACATTCAGTACTTC | once | TRBD2 | 16 | TRBJ2-4 | TRBV20-1
CASSLFGGGGGNEQFF | TGTGCCAGCAGTTTATTTGGTGGGGGTGGAGGCAATGAGCAGTTCTTC | . | . | 16 | TRBJ2-1 | TRBV27
CSARAFGRDGEQYF | TGCAGTGCTAGAGCGTTCGGGAGGGACGGCGAGCAGTACTTC | . | TRBD2 | 14 | TRBJ2-7 | TRBV20-1
CASSPRTSGRLRGDTQYF | TGTGCCAGCAGTCCCCGGACTAGCGGGAGATTACGGGGAGATACGCAGTATTTT | few | TRBD2 | 18 | TRBJ2-3 | TRBV28
CASSQDRQAAGSAGELFF | TGCGCCAGCAGCCAAGATCGGCAGGCGGCGGGATCCGCCGGGGAGCTGTTTTTT | . | . | 18 | TRBJ2-2 | TRBV4-1
CASSPGRSGANVLTF | TGTGCCAGCAGCCCAGGGCGCTCTGGGGCCAACGTCCTGACTTTC | . | . | 15 | TRBJ2-6 | TRBV12-3/TRBV12-4
CASNNLLGNYGYTF | TGTGCCAGTAACAACCTCCTGGGGAACTATGGCTACACCTTC | once | . | 14 | TRBJ1-2 | TRBV19
CASSSGGADTEAFF | TGCGCCAGCAGCTCTGGGGGGGCGGACACTGAAGCTTTCTTT | . | . | 14 | TRBJ1-1 | TRBV5-1
CASSQVASGSPTGELFF | TGCGCCAGCAGCCAAGTGGCTAGCGGGAGCCCCACCGGGGAGCTGTTTTTT | few | TRBD2 | 17 | TRBJ2-2 | TRBV4-1
CSAGTAGGYTF | TGCAGTGCCGGGACAGCGGGTGGCTACACCTTC | . | TRBD1 | 11 | TRBJ1-2 | TRBV20-1
CASSLSGTIRETQYF | TGTGCCAGCAGTTTAAGCGGGACAATAAGGGAGACCCAGTACTTC | . | . | 15 | TRBJ2-5 | TRBV27
CSARSGTQNYEQYF | TGCAGTGCCAGAAGCGGGACACAAAACTACGAGCAGTACTTC | . | . | 14 | TRBJ2-7 | TRBV20-1
CASSQGGIPERYGYTF | TGTGCCAGCAGCCAGGGGGGAATCCCAGAACGCTATGGCTACACCTTC | . | TRBD1 | 16 | TRBJ1-2 | TRBV13
CASSLRAGVGGPQHF | TGTGCCAGCAGTTTAAGGGCGGGAGTAGGCGGGCCCCAGCATTTT | . | . | 15 | TRBJ1-5 | TRBV27
CASSSIFDEQYF | TGTGCCAGCAGTTCCATTTTTGACGAGCAGTACTTC | . | . | 12 | TRBJ2-7 | TRBV28
CASSLAGGPDYEQYF | TGTGCCAGCAGCTTAGCGGGAGGGCCTGACTACGAGCAGTACTTC | few | TRBD2 | 15 | TRBJ2-7 | TRBV7-9
CASSLAWTLHNTDTQYF | TGTGCCAGCAGCTTGGCCTGGACTCTCCATAACACAGATACGCAGTATTTT | . | . | 17 | TRBJ2-3 | TRBV5-5